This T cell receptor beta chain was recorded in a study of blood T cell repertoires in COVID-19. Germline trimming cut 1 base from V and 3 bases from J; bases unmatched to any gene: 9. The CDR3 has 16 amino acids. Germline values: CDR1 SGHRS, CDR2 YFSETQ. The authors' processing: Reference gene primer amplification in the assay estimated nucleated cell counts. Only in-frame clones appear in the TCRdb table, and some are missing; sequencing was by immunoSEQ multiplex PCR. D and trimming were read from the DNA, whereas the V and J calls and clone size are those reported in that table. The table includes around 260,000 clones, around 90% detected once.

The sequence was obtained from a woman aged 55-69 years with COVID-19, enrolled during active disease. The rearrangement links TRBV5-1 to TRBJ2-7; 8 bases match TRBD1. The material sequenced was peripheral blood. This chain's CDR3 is CASSLTVGQGFYEQYF. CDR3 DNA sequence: TGCGCCAGCAGCTTGACCGTCGGACAGGGTTTCTACGAGCAGTACTTC.